The 20 T cell receptor beta chains below all came from one sample that was sequenced in a study of beta chain features in type 1 diabetes. Of the isolated RNA, all was reverse transcribed, and so the sequenced material was expressed TCRB transcripts. TCRdb keeps only in-frame clones here, not all; method: immunoSEQ multiplex PCR. The table has approximately 380,000 clones, approximately 15% seen once. The sample was naive CD4+ T cells from blood. The receptors derive from a woman between 18 and 29 years old in good health.

The chain employs TRBV6-1 and TRBJ2-5; D may be TRBD1 (5 bases). CDR1 is MNHNS, CDR2 SASEGT, per germline. This CDR3 is built from 11 residues. V gave up 7 bases and J gave up 6 bases, with 9 bases separating them. The CDR3 nucleotides are TGTGCCAGCACAGGGTTGAAGACCCAGTACTTC. It translates to CASTGLKTQYF.

J is TRBJ2-1 and V is TRBV5-1; 10 bases agree with TRBD1. CDR1 and CDR2 (germline): SGHRS, YFSETQ. The CDR3 totals 15 residues. With 7 bases clipped from V and 2 bases from J, the junction kept 6 bases outside the gene matches. DNA for the CDR3: TGCGCCAGCTGCACGGGACAGGGGCCCTACAATGAGCAGTTCTTC. It specifies CASCTGQGPYNEQFF. Drawing the rest from reference TRBV5-1 and TRBJ2-1, the complete variable domain is KAGVTQTPRYLIKTRGQQVTLSCSPISGHRSVSWYQQTPGQGLQFLFEYFSETQRNKGNFPGRFSGRQFSNSRSEMNVSTLELGDSALYLCASCTGQGPYNEQFFGPGTRLTVL.

The chain is built from TRBV4-2 and TRBJ2-7; the match to TRBD2 covers 14 bases. The germline V gene encodes CDR1 LGHNA and CDR2 YNFKEQ. V lost 0 bases and J lost 1; bases outside the gene matches: 11. The CDR3 has 20 residues. The CDR3 DNA reads as TGTGCCAGCAGCCAAGACGGGACTAGCGGGAGCCACCCCTATTCCTACGAGCAGTACTTC. The encoded protein is CASSQDGTSGSHPYSYEQYF.

The rearrangement uses TRBV11-3 and TRBJ2-5; TRBD2 matches at 7 bases. The CDR3 length is 12 residues. V gave up 8 bases and J gave up 5 bases; unmatched junction bases: 5. Germline V gene lookup returns CDR1 SGHNT and CDR2 YENEEA. CDR3 nucleotide sequence: TGTGCCAGCTCGGGAGGATCGGAGACCCAGTACTTC. Amino acids: CASSGGSETQYF.

This clone occurred a few times. This rearrangement joins TRBV2 to TRBJ2-5; 13 bases fit TRBD2. V dropped 5 bases and J dropped 4; count of bases not matched to a gene: 10. The CDR3 is 17 amino acids. CDR1 is SNHLY, CDR2 FYNNEI, per germline. CDR3 protein: CASSIRTSGRSGETQYF. CDR3 sequence (DNA): TGTGCCAGCAGTATACGGACTAGCGGGAGATCGGGAGAGACCCAGTACTTC.

This clone was counted only a few times. The V gene is TRBV7-2, the J gene TRBJ1-5; D gene unclear. CDR1 and CDR2 (germline): SGHTA, FQGNSA. The V and J ends lost 5 bases and 0 bases respectively, with 20 bases between them. The CDR3 spans 18 residues. CDR3 residues: CASSRRADLRYSNQPQHF. The CDR3 bases are TGTGCCAGCAGCCGTCGAGCGGACCTTAGATATAGCAATCAGCCCCAGCATTTT.

The V and J genes are TRBV19 and TRBJ2-3; possible D gene TRBD2, 5 bases. Germline CDR1 and CDR2: LNHDA and SQIVND (reference sequence). The CDR3 is made up of 15 amino acids. V was cut by 2 bases and J by 3 bases, with 12 bases left in between. CDR3 loop: CASSIPLGATDTQYF. DNA for the CDR3: TGTGCCAGTAGTATACCGTTGGGAGCTACAGATACGCAGTATTTT. Using reference TRBV19 and TRBJ2-3 for the parts outside the CDR3, the full variable domain is DGGITQSPKYLFRKEGQNVTLSCEQNLNHDAMYWYRQDPGQGLRLIYYSQIVNDFQKGDIAEGYSVSREKKESFPLTVTSAQKNPTAFYLCASSIPLGATDTQYFGPGTRLTVL.

A few counts support this clone. The chain is built from TRBV27 and TRBJ2-7; D might be TRBD1 (5 bases). Germline V gene sequence: CDR1 MNHEY, CDR2 SMNVEV (reference sequence). The CDR3 runs 13 residues. V lost 4 bases and J 1 base, leaving 8 bases between the germline ends. The CDR3 loop reads CASSSQGSYEQYF. The CDR3 DNA sequence: TGTGCCAGCAGTTCGCAGGGTTCCTACGAGCAGTACTTC.

This clone was found a few times. The chain links TRBV7-9 to TRBJ2-4, with D possibly matching TRBD2 (5 bases). Trimming left V 4 bases short and J 3 bases short, with 16 bases between. Looked up from germline, CDR1 is SEHNR and CDR2 is FQNEAQ (reference sequence). There are 16 residues in the CDR3. Written as DNA, the CDR3 is TGTGCCAGCAGCTCGCTAGTGGGAGACGGCAAAAACATTCAGTACTTC. It codes for CASSSLVGDGKNIQYF.

The rearrangement joins TRBV2 to TRBJ2-7; no clear D. With 6 bases removed from V and 3 bases from J, the gap between germline ends came to 9 bases. CDR3 length: 12 residues. Germline-derived CDR1 and CDR2 are SNHLY and FYNNEI. The CDR3 DNA sequence: TGTGCCAGCAGGGGTCGGGTCTACGAGCAGTACTTC. As protein: CASRGRVYEQYF.

This clone occurred a few times. The chain is built from TRBV5-1 and TRBJ2-7; D ambiguous. The V end lost 4 bases, the J end lost 5 bases, and 10 bases lay between the germline ends. Germline-derived CDR1 and CDR2 are SGHRS and YFSETQ. This CDR3 is 12 amino acids long. The CDR3 reads CASSVTADEQYF. Written as DNA, the CDR3 is TGCGCCAGCAGCGTCACAGCTGACGAGCAGTACTTC.

The CDR3 is CATSRERFYLYEQYF. The CDR3 coding sequence is TGTGCCACCAGCAGAGAGCGGTTCTATCTGTACGAGCAGTACTTC. The J gene is TRBJ2-7, the V gene TRBV15; D ambiguous. CDR1 and CDR2 (germline): LNHNV, YYDKDF (reference sequence). CDR3 length: 15 amino acids. Trimming took 0 bases from V and 4 from J, leaving 13 bases between them.

Comments on this clone: Within the sample, other DNA sequences also encode this same CDR3. The chain has TRBV29-1 and TRBJ2-7; possibly TRBD2 for D (5 bases). The germline V and J ends were trimmed by 3 bases and 0 bases, with 9 bases remaining between them. The CDR3 runs to 13 residues. CDR1 SQVTM and CDR2 ANQGSEA come from the germline V gene. The CDR3 DNA sequence: TGCAGCGTTGATAGTGGGAGCTCCTACGAGCAGTACTTC. As protein: CSVDSGSSYEQYF.

This clone was seen only a few times. The genes are TRBV5-1 and TRBJ1-2; 8 nucleotides line up with TRBD1. The germline gives CDR1 SGHRS, CDR2 YFSETQ. The CDR3 covers 18 residues. Trimming cost V 2 bases and J 2 bases; bases outside gene matches: 14. In DNA, the CDR3 is TGCGCCAGCAGCTTACCCAGGGGGCTCTTTCCGAAGAACTATGGCTACACCTTC. Its protein product is CASSLPRGLFPKNYGYTF.

V is TRBV7-9 and J is TRBJ1-2; no clear D gene. The CDR3 totals 14 residues. Trimming cost V 2 bases and J 8 bases, with 15 bases left between them. Germline assignment: CDR1 SEHNR and CDR2 FQNEAQ (reference sequence). CDR3 bases: TGTGCCAGCAGCTTAAGAGCTATCGACGGGGGCTACACCTTC. Translation: CASSLRAIDGGYTF.

The CDR3 sequence is CSVGGQLSYEQYF. CDR3 in DNA: TGCAGCGTTGGAGGACAGCTGTCCTACGAGCAGTACTTC. V and J are TRBV29-1 and TRBJ2-7, with D tentatively TRBD1 (6 bases). The CDR3 extends over 13 amino acids. With 4 bases removed from V and 1 base from J, the gap between germline ends came to 11 bases. CDR1 is SQVTM, CDR2 ANQGSEA, per germline.

The rearrangement links TRBV30 to TRBJ2-3; 7 positions agree with TRBD2. CDR3 length equals 17 residues. Trimming removed 0 bases from V and 0 bases from J; junction bases left unmatched: 9. The germline V gene has CDR1 GTSNPN and CDR2 SVGIG (reference sequence). Here the CDR3 reads CAWSVLGLAASTDTQYF. Written as DNA, the CDR3 is TGTGCCTGGAGTGTACTGGGCCTAGCGGCCAGCACAGATACGCAGTATTTT.

In this sample, this clone turned up a few times. The V call is TRBV7-2, the J call TRBJ2-3; TRBD2 matches at 8 bases. J gave up 4 bases and V 5 bases, and 8 bases lay outside the gene matches. Germline lookup yields CDR1 SGHTA and CDR2 FQGNSA. The CDR3 sequence is 15 residues long. The CDR3 sequence: CASSPRAGVADTQYF. In nucleotides, the CDR3 is TGTGCCAGCAGCCCCCGAGCGGGAGTGGCAGATACGCAGTATTTT.

This clone was detected a few times. The chain joins TRBV7-9 to TRBJ2-1; the match to TRBD2 covers 8 bases. Germline CDR1 reads SEHNR; CDR2 reads FQNEAQ (reference sequence). Trimming took 1 base from V and 8 from J; bases not matched to a gene: 10. The CDR3 contains 16 residues. CDR3 sequence reads: CASSLGTSSPTDEQFF. The CDR3 DNA sequence: TGTGCCAGCAGCTTAGGGACTAGCTCTCCTACGGATGAGCAGTTCTTC.

There are a few counts of this clone. This chain links TRBV28 with TRBJ2-7, with 9 bases lining up with TRBD1. Trimming cost V 5 bases and J 6 bases; bases outside gene matches: 14. Germline V CDR1 and CDR2: MDHEN, SYDVKM. The CDR3 runs to 16 residues. CDR3 DNA: TGTGCCAGCAGTCCCCCCCCGGGGACAGGGACGGGCGAGCAGTACTTC. This encodes CASSPPPGTGTGEQYF.